A single sample is the source of the 23 T cell receptor beta chains below, sequenced in a study of Graves' ophthalmopathy and Graves' hyperthyroidism. From RNA, the CDR3 regions of TCR beta chains were amplified and sequenced. HTBI-primed first-round RT-PCR preceded second-round multiplex PCR. TCRdb processed the multiplex PCR reads anew with MiXCR; each CDR3 protein has one entry. The sample records approximately 640,000 distinct CDR3 sequences, roughly 41% being singletons. Sample: peripheral blood. All receptors come from an adult man with Graves' ophthalmopathy.

This chain connects TRBV10-3 to TRBJ1-1, with unresolved D. Germline V gene data show CDR1 as ENHRY and CDR2 as SYGVKD. Trimming stripped 6 bases from V and 6 bases from J, with 17 bases between. The CDR3 spans 14 residues. The CDR3 DNA reads as TGTGCCATCAGGGTAGCCGGGGAAAATCCTGAAGCTTTCTTT. It encodes CAIRVAGENPEAFF.

This clonotype is a singleton in its sample. Possible read error: a much larger clone is one base away. This chain joins TRBV5-1 and TRBJ1-1; TRBD1 aligns across 7 bases. The CDR3 has 14 residues. Looked up from germline, CDR1 is SGHRS and CDR2 is YFSETQ. V lost 4 bases to trimming and J lost 3 bases; unmatched junction nucleotides: 6. The DNA of the CDR3 is TGCGCCAGCAGCGTGGACGGACAGGACACTGAAGCTTTCTTT. It encodes CASSVDGQDTEAFF.

This clonotype was recorded at least ten times. The J gene is TRBJ1-2, the V gene TRBV19; weak D call: TRBD1 (6 bases). There are 13 residues in the CDR3. The germline CDR1 and CDR2 sequences are LNHDA and SQIVND (reference sequence). Trimming took off 9 bases at V and 4 bases at J, with 15 bases between the two ends. The CDR3 bases are TGTGCCAGCAGCACAGGGTCAGGCTATGGCTACACCTTC. This encodes CASSTGSGYGYTF.

In this sample, this clonotype turned up many times. The chain carries TRBV2 and TRBJ2-5, with D perhaps matching TRBD1 (5 bases). CDR1 is SNHLY and CDR2 is FYNNEI in the germline V gene. The CDR3 contains 11 residues. V was pared by 8 bases and J by 1 base, with 5 bases between. The CDR3: CASQGQETQYF. The CDR3 nucleotides are TGTGCCAGCCAGGGCCAAGAGACCCAGTACTTC.

The genes are TRBV2 and TRBJ1-2; D gene ambiguous. CDR3 length: 13 amino acids. Germline CDR1 and CDR2: SNHLY and FYNNEI. Trimming took 7 bases from V and 1 from J, leaving 10 bases between them. CDR3 nucleotides: TGTGCCAGCACCGGGAGCCATAACTATGGCTACACCTTC. Translated, it gives CASTGSHNYGYTF. Complete variable domain (other parts from reference TRBV2 and TRBJ1-2): EPEVTQTPSHQVTQMGQEVILRCVPISNHLYFYWYRQILGQKVEFLVSFYNNEISEKSEIFDDQFSVERPDGSNFTLKIRSTKLEDSAMYFCASTGSHNYGYTFGSGTRLTVV.

Ten or more counts support this clonotype. The J gene is TRBJ1-1, the V gene TRBV7-8; D is unresolved. V was clipped by 1 base and J by 6 bases, with 6 bases between them. The CDR3 totals 12 residues. CDR1 and CDR2 from the germline V gene are SGHVS and FQNEAQ. CDR3 in DNA: TGTGCCAGCAGCTTAGTGCAGCCTGAAGCTTTCTTT. Amino acid sequence: CASSLVQPEAFF.

As to this clonotype: The CDR3 does not end in the conserved phenylalanine or tryptophan, so this is likely a read error. The DNA is omitted, as the CDR3 cannot be located on it reliably, and the CDR3 follows TCRdb's listing. V usage is TRBV29-1 and J usage is TRBJ1-4; the table's TRBD1 call for D was not verified on the DNA. Germline loops: CDR1 SQVTM, CDR2 ANQGSEA. The CDR3 has 11 amino acids, counting both end residues. CDR3 amino acids: CSVNTGTEEGL.

V usage is TRBV4-1 and J usage is TRBJ1-3, with no clear D. Trimming cost V 1 base and J 0 bases, with 10 bases left between them. The CDR3 is 16 amino acids. Per the germline V gene, CDR1 is MGHRA and CDR2 is YSYEKL. The CDR3 DNA follows: TGCGCCAGCAGCCAAGGTCAACAGAGCTCTGGAAACACCATATATTTT. Protein: CASSQGQQSSGNTIYF.

This clonotype turned up a few times. This chain connects TRBV5-1 to TRBJ2-5, with TRBD2 identical over 16 bases. The J segment lost 6 bases and the V segment lost 6 bases, leaving 8 bases of the junction unmatched. This CDR3 contains 16 residues. Looked up from germline, CDR1 is SGHRS and CDR2 is YFSETQ. The chain's CDR3 is CASTPGTSGGAKTQYF. Here the CDR3 DNA reads TGCGCCAGCACCCCCGGGACTAGCGGGGGGGCGAAGACCCAGTACTTC.

This clonotype was seen ten or more times. The chain links TRBV12-3 or TRBV12-4 to TRBJ2-5; 7 positions match TRBD1. The trim removed 5 bases at V and 4 bases at J, leaving 10 bases unmatched. The CDR3 spans 15 residues. CDR3 sequence (DNA): TGTGCCAGCAGTCCCCCCGACAGGGCTTTAGAGACCCAGTACTTC. This gives the protein CASSPPDRALETQYF.

On this clonotype: This may stem from a read error, because a much larger clone lies one nucleotide away. The CDR3 carries no conserved terminal phenylalanine or tryptophan, so it likely arises from a read error. The V call is TRBV5-1, the J call TRBJ2-5; weak D call: TRBD1 (6 bases). Trimming took off 0 bases at V and 2 bases at J, with 11 bases between the two ends. The CDR3 has 15 residues. The V gene's germline CDR1 is SGHRS and CDR2 YFSETQ. CDR3 sequence: CASSLVTGRQETQYV. The CDR3 DNA reads as TGCGCCAGCAGCTTGGTTACAGGGCGTCAAGAGACCCAGTACGTC.

The chain is built from TRBV6-5 and TRBJ2-7, with 7 bases matching TRBD2. Germline values: CDR1 MNHEY, CDR2 SVGAGI. The CDR3 is made up of 14 amino acids. The J segment lost 0 bases and the V segment lost 8 bases, leaving 7 bases of the junction unmatched. Written as DNA, the CDR3 is TGTGCCAGCGGGGGGGTGGCGAGCTCCTACGAGCAGTACTTC. Amino acid sequence: CASGGVASSYEQYF.

Concerning this clonotype itself: It may be a read error: a sequence one base away is much more abundant. The chain links TRBV7-2 to TRBJ1-2; 7 nucleotides match TRBD1. Trimming cost V 7 bases and J 6 bases; bases outside gene matches: 14. The CDR3 sequence is 15 residues long. Germline loops: CDR1 SGHTA, CDR2 FQGNSA. For the CDR3, the DNA is TGTGCCAGCAACCTAGGTCCGCAGGGGGGGGATGGCTACACCTTC. This translates into CASNLGPQGGDGYTF. Full variable domain (missing parts from reference TRBV7-2 and TRBJ1-2): GAGVSQSPSNKVTEKGKDVELRCDPISGHTALYWYRQSLGQGLEFLIYFQGNSAPDKSGLPSDRFSAERTGGSVSTLTIQRTQQEDSAVYLCASNLGPQGGDGYTFGSGTRLTVV.

This clonotype was found many times. The J gene is TRBJ2-6, the V gene TRBV7-2, with no clear D. The CDR3 is made up of 17 amino acids. Trimming removed 2 bases from V and 0 bases from J, with 11 bases in between. Germline V gene lookup returns CDR1 SGHTA and CDR2 FQGNSA. The CDR3 region has the DNA TGTGCCAGCAGCTTAATTTCCGGTATCTCTGGGGCCAACGTCCTGACTTTC. Protein product: CASSLISGISGANVLTF.

About this clonotype itself: This may stem from a read error, because a much larger clone lies one nucleotide away. The gene calls are TRBV12-3 or TRBV12-4 and TRBJ2-5, with TRBD2 identical over 10 bases. The length of the CDR3 is 16 residues. The CDR3 DNA is TGTGTCAGCAGCCAGGAGGGAGCGGGAGGGGAGGAGACCCAGTACTTC. This codes for CVSSQEGAGGEETQYF.

About this clonotype: One junction end does not reproduce the germline sequence, and a read error may be involved. The rearrangement links TRBV24-1 to TRBJ1-2, with no clear D. The CDR3 spans 13 residues. The germline CDR1 and CDR2 sequences are KGHDR and SFDVKD. The CDR3, as DNA: TGTGCCAGCAGTCCGGCAGAACCGTCTGGCTACACCTTC. Protein sequence: CASSPAEPSGYTF.

This clonotype was recorded many times. The gene calls are TRBV19 and TRBJ2-7, with D possibly matching TRBD2 (6 bases). The V gene's germline CDR1 is LNHDA and CDR2 SQIVND (reference sequence). Trimming shortened V by 3 bases and J by 2 bases, and 11 bases separated the two germline ends. This CDR3 has 14 amino acids. Written as DNA, the CDR3 is TGTGCCAGTAGTATGATGCGGGGCACCTACGAGCAGTACTTC. Its protein product is CASSMMRGTYEQYF. The full variable domain, in which reference TRBV19 and TRBJ2-7 provide the parts outside the CDR3, is DGGITQSPKYLFRKEGQNVTLSCEQNLNHDAMYWYRQDPGQGLRLIYYSQIVNDFQKGDIAEGYSVSREKKESFPLTVTSAQKNPTAFYLCASSMMRGTYEQYFGPGTRLTVT.

In this sample, this clonotype turned up once. The gene calls are TRBV24-1 and TRBJ2-5, with D perhaps matching TRBD1 (6 bases). The CDR3 runs to 16 residues. The germline V gene has CDR1 KGHDR and CDR2 SFDVKD. V lost 3 bases, J lost 5 bases, and 18 bases lay in between. The DNA of the CDR3 is TGTGCCACCAGTGATACCAGGGACACACTGGGGGAGACCCAGTACTTC. This codes for CATSDTRDTLGETQYF.

This clonotype was observed at least ten times. The genes are TRBV5-1 and TRBJ2-7; TRBD2 is a possible D gene (6 bases). CDR1 and CDR2 from the germline V gene are SGHRS and YFSETQ. The CDR3 extends over 13 amino acids. Trimming took 4 bases from V and 6 from J, leaving 14 bases between them. The CDR3 DNA follows: TGCGCCAGCAGCGTCAGCGGGTCGTCCGAGCAGTACTTC. It encodes CASSVSGSSEQYF.

There are many counts of this clonotype. The V call is TRBV5-1, the J call TRBJ1-1; D is unclear. Germline lookup yields CDR1 SGHRS and CDR2 YFSETQ. This CDR3 has 17 residues. Deletions cut 3 bases from V and 4 bases from J, with 22 bases between. CDR3 DNA: TGCGCCAGCAGCTCTGGACCTTTCGGAGTGAAGAGCACTGAAGCTTTCTTT. This encodes CASSSGPFGVKSTEAFF. Drawing the rest from reference TRBV5-1 and TRBJ1-1, the complete variable domain is KAGVTQTPRYLIKTRGQQVTLSCSPISGHRSVSWYQQTPGQGLQFLFEYFSETQRNKGNFPGRFSGRQFSNSRSEMNVSTLELGDSALYLCASSSGPFGVKSTEAFFGQGTRLTVV.

This clonotype came up a few times. This chain links TRBV9 with TRBJ2-7; D is possibly TRBD1 or TRBD2 (6 bases each). The CDR3 consists of 14 residues. The germline V gene has CDR1 SGDLS and CDR2 YYNGEE. Between the trimmed V and J ends, which lost 3 bases and 2 bases, there was a span of 12 bases. The CDR3 here is CASSETGAAYEQYF. The CDR3 region has the DNA TGTGCCAGCAGCGAGACGGGGGCGGCCTACGAGCAGTACTTC.

This clonotype appeared a few times. This may arise from a read error, as a much more abundant clone is one base away. The chain recombines TRBV5-1 with TRBJ1-1; D is unresolved. V was trimmed by 0 bases and J by 7 bases, leaving 10 bases between them. The CDR3 is made up of 13 amino acids. The germline CDR1 and CDR2 sequences are SGHRS and YFSETQ. The CDR3 nucleotides read TGCGCCAGCAGCTTGGGGGCAACCAGTGAAGCTTTCTTT. Encoded protein: CASSLGATSEAFF. The complete variable domain, with remaining parts taken from reference TRBV5-1 and TRBJ1-1, reads KAGVTQTPRYLIKTRGQQVTLSCSPISGHRSVSWYQQTPGQGLQFLFEYFSETQRNKGNFPGRFSGRQFSNSRSEMNVSTLELGDSALYLCASSLGATSEAFFGQGTRLTVV.

This clonotype was seen many times. The V call is TRBV2, the J call TRBJ2-5; 8 bases align to TRBD1. CDR1 and CDR2 (germline): SNHLY, FYNNEI. The CDR3 is made up of 14 amino acids. V lost 6 bases and J lost 4; bases outside the gene matches: 7. CDR3 nucleotide sequence: TGTGCCAGCAGAGGCTGGACAGGGCTAGAGACCCAGTACTTC. Translated, it gives CASRGWTGLETQYF.